This T cell receptor beta chain was identified in a study of blood T cells in healthy people across ages. V lost 7 bases and J lost 8; bases outside the gene matches: 13. This CDR3 is 14 amino acids long. CDR1 is GTSNPN, CDR2 SVGIG, per germline (reference sequence). Combining a sample-barcoded 5' primer with a J-beta primer mix, a second PCR ran for roughly 7 to 11 cycles. Using its own MiXCR run on the 5' RACE reads, TCRdb lists one record per CDR3 protein. This repertoire shows a few hundred thousand distinct CDR3 sequences, approximately 51% found once; its top ten account for approximately 51%. This clonotype was counted between two and nine times.

The clonotype originates from a man aged 55-75 years in good health. The sample taken for sequencing was blood. This sequence joins TRBV30 and TRBJ1-2; 10 nucleotides agree with TRBD1. The CDR3 loop reads CAFYRDRGGWGYTF. CDR3 nucleotides: TGTGCCTTTTATCGGGACAGGGGAGGATGGGGCTACACCTTC.